The 2 T cell receptor beta chains below come from one sample, sequenced in a study of lymphopenia after photon versus proton radiotherapy. Measured with immunoSEQ multiplex PCR; TCRdb has only the in-frame clones, and not every one. The sample records around 150,000 clones, roughly nine tenths being singletons. Here the sequenced sample was peripheral blood, taken from a patient treated with photon-based radiotherapy. These TCRs come from a man aged 50 to 60 with gastric cancer.

This chain joins TRBV25-1 and TRBJ1-5; 9 positions agree with TRBD1. Germline V CDR1 and CDR2: MGHDK, SYGVNS. The length of the CDR3 is 15 residues. Germline trimming cut 4 bases from V and 5 bases from J; bases unmatched to any gene: 6. CDR3 residues: CASSASGTGHQPQHF. The CDR3 coding sequence is TGTGCCAGCAGTGCCTCCGGGACAGGGCATCAGCCCCAGCATTTT.

The chain combines TRBV9 with TRBJ2-1; D perhaps matches TRBD1 (5 bases). The germline V and J ends were trimmed by 0 bases and 6 bases, with 13 bases remaining between them. The V gene's germline CDR1 is SGDLS and CDR2 YYNGEE. The CDR3 spans 15 residues. The CDR3 spells CASSVGGPQGNEQFF. The CDR3 bases are TGTGCCAGCAGCGTAGGAGGACCGCAGGGCAATGAGCAGTTCTTC.